The present TCR beta chain was sequenced within a study of T cells after yellow fever vaccination. TCRdb independently ran MiXCR on the 5' RACE reads; one entry per CDR3 protein. The data contain about 350,000 distinct CDR3 sequences, 4.1% of them singletons. The sequence was obtained from a man aged 18 to 30 who received the YFV17D yellow fever vaccine. The input for sequencing was PBMCs, taken 5 days after the yellow fever booster vaccination.

The CDR3 spells CASSYGALQGETQYF. DNA for the CDR3: TGTGCCAGCAGCTACGGGGCGCTTCAAGGGGAGACCCAGTACTTC. The chain joins TRBV13 to TRBJ2-5; perhaps D is TRBD1 or TRBD2 (5 bases each). The V gene's germline CDR1 is PRHDT and CDR2 FYEKMQ (reference sequence). V was pared by 4 bases and J by 5 bases, with 17 bases between. This CDR3 region has 15 residues.